Below, 8 T cell receptor beta chains from the same sample are listed, as sequenced in a study of Ad26.COV2.S vaccination and SARS-CoV-2 variants. The treatment was: about 20 received Ad26.COV2.S at low or high dose, single or two shots; roughly five received placebo; per-sample allocation not given. On day 63 after the first injection, vaccine and placebo recipients gave samples. The table came from immunoSEQ multiplex PCR; TCRdb's copy has only in-frame clones and leaves some out. This sample carries approximately 240,000 clones, around nine tenths of them seen once, and the ten largest clones take about 10%. The sample consisted of peripheral blood, taken in a trial of Ad26.COV2.S vaccine versus placebo. The receptors here all came from a person between 18 and 60 years old who received the Ad26.COV2.S COVID-19 vaccine or a placebo.

The V gene is TRBV29-1, the J gene TRBJ2-7; 7 bases are shared with TRBD2. In germline, CDR1 is SQVTM, CDR2 ANQGSEA. J gave up 7 bases and V 7 bases, and 16 bases lay outside the gene matches. This CDR3 comprises 14 residues. The CDR3 sequence: CSGSNTGEGGEQYF. CDR3 in DNA: TGCAGCGGATCTAACACGGGGGAGGGTGGGGAGCAGTACTTC.

The V and J genes are TRBV2 and TRBJ1-1, with D unclear. Germline assignment: CDR1 SNHLY and CDR2 FYNNEI. The germline V and J ends were trimmed by 4 bases and 2 bases, with 8 bases remaining between them. The CDR3 contains 13 residues. The CDR3 nucleotides read TGTGCCAGCAGTGCCGGGATTAACACTGAAGCTTTCTTT. Encoded protein: CASSAGINTEAFF. The full variable domain, in which reference TRBV2 and TRBJ1-1 provide the parts outside the CDR3, is EPEVTQTPSHQVTQMGQEVILRCVPISNHLYFYWYRQILGQKVEFLVSFYNNEISEKSEIFDDQFSVERPDGSNFTLKIRSTKLEDSAMYFCASSAGINTEAFFGQGTRLTVV.

This clone was observed a single time. The chain combines TRBV5-4 with TRBJ1-2, with TRBD1 identical over 8 bases. V trimming: 4 bases; J trimming: 7 bases; junction bases outside the gene matches: 6. The CDR3 spans 13 residues. CDR1 SGHNT and CDR2 YYREEE come from the germline V gene (reference sequence). The CDR3 sequence: CASSTGQGLGYTF. The CDR3 DNA reads as TGTGCCAGCAGCACAGGACAGGGTCTTGGCTACACCTTC.

The table lists this clone with a few counts. This chain connects TRBV28 to TRBJ1-2, with 9 bases that match TRBD1. Germline V gene data show CDR1 as MDHEN and CDR2 as SYDVKM. Losses at the gene ends were 4 bases for V and 13 bases for J; bases not matched to a gene: 7. CDR3 length equals 12 residues. The CDR3 nucleotides read TGTGCCAGCAGTTCCGGACAGGGGTCCCCCACCTTC. Its protein is CASSSGQGSPTF.

The chain recombines TRBV6-1 with TRBJ1-5, with D unresolved. The CDR3 is made up of 17 amino acids. Germline-derived CDR1 and CDR2 are MNHNS and SASEGT. The germline V and J ends were trimmed by 2 bases and 2 bases, with 16 bases remaining between them. The DNA for the CDR3 is TGTGCCAGCAGTGAAATGTTGCCCGGACTGGGCAATCAGCCCCAGCATTTT. Translation gives CASSEMLPGLGNQPQHF.

The chain carries TRBV2 and TRBJ1-5, with unresolved D. Germline-derived CDR1 and CDR2 are SNHLY and FYNNEI. CDR3 length: 13 residues. Trimming left V 7 bases short and J 5 bases short, with 12 bases between. CDR3 bases: TGTGCCAGCACGAGGGAAGAGGATCAGCCCCAGCATTTT. It codes for CASTREEDQPQHF. Full variable domain (remainder filled in from reference TRBV2 and TRBJ1-5): EPEVTQTPSHQVTQMGQEVILRCVPISNHLYFYWYRQILGQKVEFLVSFYNNEISEKSEIFDDQFSVERPDGSNFTLKIRSTKLEDSAMYFCASTREEDQPQHFGDGTRLSIL.

The CDR3 is CASSQAGLAGGQKETQYF. DNA for the CDR3: TGTGCCAGCAGCCAAGCGGGACTAGCGGGGGGTCAAAAGGAGACCCAGTACTTC. The chain joins TRBV3-1 (or the pseudogene TRBV3-2) to TRBJ2-5; 15 nucleotides match TRBD2. The germline gives CDR1 LGHDT, CDR2 YNNKEL (reference sequence). The CDR3 is made up of 18 amino acids. V was pared by 1 base and J by 5 bases, with 8 bases of the junction left unmatched.

The CDR3 region is CASSPRLAGGYEQYF. CDR3 nucleotide sequence: TGTGCCAGCAGCCCCCGACTAGCGGGGGGGTACGAGCAGTACTTC. V usage is TRBV9 and J usage is TRBJ2-7, with 14 bases fitting TRBD2. This CDR3 has 15 residues. Germline-derived CDR1 and CDR2 are SGDLS and YYNGEE. J lost 4 bases, V lost 4 bases, and 4 bases had no gene match. Looking up the rest from reference TRBV9 and TRBJ2-7 gives the full variable domain: DSGVTQTPKHLITATGQRVTLRCSPRSGDLSVYWYQQSLDQGLQFLIQYYNGEERAKGNILERFSAQQFPDLHSELNLSSLELGDSALYFCASSPRLAGGYEQYFGPGTRLTVT.